This T cell receptor beta chain was sequenced for a study of tumor and adjacent non-tumor tissue in lung cancer. The overall study: Patients comprised roughly 12 adenocarcinoma, a couple of squamous cell carcinoma and 1 small cell lung cancer. Each sample yielded a few million productive TCRbeta reads on average. Study findings and constraints: Significantly higher TCR diversity was found in tumor than normal lung. Tumor repertoires had a smaller top 100 clone share than normal lung.

A modified ARM-PCR protocol with three rounds of nested PCR amplified TCRbeta. TCRdb recomputed calls from the multiplex PCR reads with MiXCR, one row per CDR3 protein. The data show about 60,000 distinct CDR3 sequences, around two thirds seen once. Trimming stripped 6 bases from V and 1 base from J, with 18 bases between. This CDR3 comprises 16 residues. The germline CDR1 and CDR2 sequences are SQVTM and ANQGSEA. No cell sorting was done before RNA was extracted from the tissue. More than 3 cm separated this lung sample from the edge of the tumor. This clonotype was recorded many times. Its cognate antigen is unknown.

This sequence originates from an older man with non-small cell lung cancer. The chain employs TRBV29-1 and TRBJ2-2, with a tentative D call TRBD1 (6 bases). The sequenced sample consisted of distant non-tumor lung tissue. The CDR3 DNA sequence: TGCAGCGTCGTACAGGGATATAATAAGAACACCGGGGAGCTGTTTTTT. Translated, it gives CSVVQGYNKNTGELFF.